This record concerns one TCR beta chain sequence. The data derive from a study of T cell changes during pregnancy in multiple sclerosis. The germline V gene encodes CDR1 LNHDA and CDR2 SQIVND (reference sequence). Trimming took off 6 bases at V and 9 bases at J, with 18 bases between the two ends. The CDR3 sequence is 14 residues long. Assay: immunoSEQ multiplex PCR; the TCRdb copy retains only in-frame clones and omits some. The sample contains tens of thousands of clones, 90% to 95% of which appear only once. The genes are TRBV19 and TRBJ2-1; no clear D. The sample here was peripheral blood, taken in the first trimester of pregnancy. The receptor was isolated from a female donor with multiple sclerosis, enrolled in a pregnancy study. The CDR3 bases are TGTGCCAGTAGCCACGGCAGGCAATCGTCTGAGCAGTTCTTC. This translates into CASSHGRQSSEQFF.